These 7 T cell receptor beta chains were all obtained from the same sample, sequenced in a study of response to subunit inactivated influenza vaccine. Each CDR3 protein gets one entry after TCRdb re-called the RT-PCR reads with MiXCR. This sample carries around 650,000 distinct CDR3 sequences, around 14% of them seen once, and the ten largest clones take roughly 12%. The sample in question was PBMCs from blood, obtained roughly 12 days after vaccination. The receptor source for this set is a man in his forties or fifties who received an inactivated influenza vaccine.

The genes are TRBV12-3 or TRBV12-4 and TRBJ1-2; possibly TRBD1 for D (5 bases). This CDR3 has 15 amino acids. V was trimmed by 2 bases and J by 0 bases, leaving 10 bases between them. The DNA for the CDR3 is TGTGCCAGCAGTTTATGGGGGGGAGCTAACTATGGCTACACCTTC. It translates to CASSLWGGANYGYTF.

This clonotype was picked up a small number of times. This chain links TRBV12-3 or TRBV12-4 with TRBJ1-6, with a tentative D call TRBD1 (5 bases). The V gene lost 6 bases and the J gene lost 13 bases, with 10 bases spanning the gap. The CDR3 runs 11 residues. CDR3: CASRAGGPLHF. CDR3 nucleotide sequence: TGTGCCAGCAGGGCGGGGGGGCCCCTCCACTTT.

The V call is TRBV7-8, the J call TRBJ1-2; no clear D gene. Germline V lookup: CDR1 SGHVS, CDR2 FQNEAQ. V gave up 1 base and J gave up 8 bases, with 14 bases separating them. The CDR3 has 14 residues. For the CDR3, the DNA is TGTGCCAGCAGCTTAGAAATTAATGGATGGGGCTACACCTTC. Translating gives CASSLEINGWGYTF.

This clonotype has a handful of counts. The chain joins TRBV10-3 to TRBJ2-1, with D tentatively TRBD2 (5 bases). This CDR3 has 14 residues. The germline CDR1 and CDR2 sequences are ENHRY and SYGVKD. The ends were cut back, 7 bases at V and 6 bases at J, with 16 bases in the middle. CDR3 sequence: CAITGSSLSNEQFF. The CDR3 nucleotides read TGTGCCATCACGGGGTCTAGCCTATCCAATGAGCAGTTCTTC.

This clonotype was counted many times. V gene TRBV27 combines with J gene TRBJ1-6; D gene ambiguous. This CDR3 has 16 residues. CDR1 is MNHEY, CDR2 SMNVEV, per germline (reference sequence). V was clipped by 4 bases and J by 1 base, with 11 bases between them. CDR3 sequence: CASSYGRGSYNSPLHF. In DNA form, the CDR3 reads TGTGCCAGCAGTTACGGACGGGGTTCCTATAATTCACCCCTCCACTTT.

This clonotype was counted between two and nine times. This chain connects TRBV5-1 to TRBJ2-3; TRBD2 is a possible D gene (6 bases). Trimming removed 0 bases at V and 4 bases at J, with 12 bases between. The CDR3 extends over 15 amino acids. Germline V gene lookup returns CDR1 SGHRS and CDR2 YFSETQ. CDR3 sequence (DNA): TGCGCCAGCAGCTTGGTAAGCGGGCCCGCAGATACGCAGTATTTT. Translation: CASSLVSGPADTQYF.

The rearrangement uses TRBV5-1 and TRBJ2-2; 8 bases agree with TRBD2. V gave up 2 bases and J gave up 7 bases; unmatched junction bases: 4. CDR3 length: 14 residues. CDR1 and CDR2 (germline): SGHRS, YFSETQ. CDR3 sequence: CASSFSGAGGELFF. For the CDR3, the DNA is TGCGCCAGCAGCTTTAGCGGGGCTGGCGGGGAGCTGTTTTTT.